Listed below are T cell receptor beta chains from one sample, sequenced in a study of beta chain features in type 1 diabetes. TCRdb keeps only in-frame clones here, not all; method: immunoSEQ multiplex PCR. The sample has about 160,000 clones, about 9% seen once. The sequencing sample was made of central memory CD4+ T cells from blood. These TCRs come from a woman aged 25-40 years with type 1 diabetes. Both conserved end residues are part of each CDR3.

>TRBJ2-1|TRBV11-2
CASSSNPRREGQNEQFF
>TRBJ2-7|TRBV19
CASREGGQLYYEQYF
>TRBJ2-5|TRBV7-2
CASSLASTEGQETQYF
>TRBJ2-6|TRBV27
CASSLESQGAAGANVLTF
>TRBJ2-5|TRBV7-9
CASSLFAGVGETQYF
>TRBJ2-3|TRBV29-1
CSFALASDTQYF
>TRBJ1-1|TRBV10-3
CAIHGTENTEAFF
>TRBJ2-5|TRBV6-1
CASSDVRGGLAGRQETQYF
>TRBJ2-7|TRBV7-9
CASSSMGLAGESHEQYF
>TRBJ1-2|TRBV5-1
CASSLGGGTDYGYTF
>TRBJ2-1|TRBV30
CACASGTPSYNEQFF
>TRBJ1-1|TRBV21-1
CASSPTDREAFF
>TRBJ1-5|TRBV5-1
CASSLVGGEQPQHF
>TRBJ2-2|TRBV28
CASSLLGHDTGELFF
>TRBJ1-4|TRBV28
CASSQPQNEKLFF
>TRBJ1-1|TRBV5-6
CASSSAGTGAWVTEAFF
>TRBJ2-3|TRBV10-3
CAISGDSGASTDTQYF
>TRBJ2-7|TRBV15
CATSPGTGYSYEQYF
>TRBJ1-2|TRBV5-1
CASTDRDGHGYTF
>TRBJ2-3|TRBV11-1
CASSLDPPGQGVADTQYF
>TRBJ2-5|TRBV5-6
CASSLVGAGETQYF
>TRBJ2-7|TRBV7-9
CASSFGEQGVYEQYF
>TRBJ1-2|TRBV29-1
CSVEGLSQGRRGYTF
>TRBJ2-7|TRBV7-9
CASSLQGRYEQYF
>TRBJ2-7|TRBV7-9
CASSGRTTSRSYEQYF
>TRBJ2-1|TRBV2
CASRKLRDEQFF
>TRBJ2-5|TRBV5-1
CASSRQETQYF
>TRBJ1-4|TRBV10-3
CAISEGSRDEKLFF
>TRBJ2-7|TRBV4-1
CASSQGYGTATLEQYF
>TRBJ2-4|TRBV5-4
CASSLDTGNIQYF
>TRBJ2-2|TRBV15
CATSRNKQGADRLFF
>TRBJ2-1|TRBV6-1
CASSPQYNEQFF
>TRBJ2-1|TRBV15
CATSVIPSSYNEQFF
>TRBJ1-5|TRBV30
CAWSVRREGQPQHF
>TRBJ1-2|TRBV10-3
CAISVSPDSEALYTF
>TRBJ1-2|TRBV5-6
CASSSYVPGQGTDGYTF
>TRBJ2-2|TRBV2
CASRRSNDYTGELFF
>TRBJ1-2|TRBV19
CASTQGLSNYGYTF
>TRBJ2-7|TRBV18
CASSPGTSTYEQYF
>TRBJ2-7|TRBV20-1
CSHTGGYEQYF
>TRBJ2-3|TRBV19
CASSQRDTDTQYF
>TRBJ1-2|TRBV30
CAWTGGLGYTF
>TRBJ2-1|TRBV29-1
CSVALVRGNEQFF
>TRBJ1-5|TRBV18
CASSEGGNQPQHF
>TRBJ2-5|TRBV29-1
CSVVQGGAETQYF
>TRBJ2-7|TRBV2
CASRVDGSSYEQYF
>TRBJ2-5|TRBV28
CASGLAGGLGTQYF
>TRBJ2-3|TRBV5-1
CASSTSGAETDTQYF